These T cell receptor beta chains were read from a single sample in a study of blood T cell repertoires in COVID-19. Measured with immunoSEQ multiplex PCR; TCRdb has only the in-frame clones, and not every one. The sample records approximately 300,000 clones, 86% being singletons. Sequencing input: PBMCs or T cells enriched from blood (not recorded which). These receptors were taken from a woman between 18 and 29 years old who had recovered from COVID-19. The CDR3 runs from the conserved cysteine through the conserved F or W. A D gene is named only where the DNA matches it firmly. Rows give clone size only sometimes, using once, few, many, or a class for an expanded clone.

abundance: -; d_gene: -; j_gene: TRBJ1-2; v_gene: TRBV5-6; CDR3nt: TGTGCCAGCAGCTCGGGATCGGACAGCTATGGCTACACCTTC; CDR3aa: CASSSGSDSYGYTF
abundance: once; d_gene: TRBD2; j_gene: TRBJ2-2; v_gene: TRBV9; CDR3nt: TGTGCCAGCAGCGTAGAGGGACTAGCGGGGCGACGGATGGGGGAGCTGTTTTTT; CDR3aa: CASSVEGLAGRRMGELFF
abundance: -; d_gene: -; j_gene: TRBJ1-2; v_gene: TRBV7-7; CDR3nt: TGTGCTAGCAGCTTGGTGAGAGACAGCTATGGCTACACCTTC; CDR3aa: CASSLVRDSYGYTF
abundance: -; d_gene: -; j_gene: TRBJ1-5; v_gene: TRBV5-5; CDR3nt: TGTGCCAGCAGCTCGACCCGGGGTTCGCCGTTTGACAATCAGCCCCAGCATTTT; CDR3aa: CASSSTRGSPFDNQPQHF
abundance: -; d_gene: TRBD1; j_gene: TRBJ1-1; v_gene: TRBV28; CDR3nt: TGTGCCAGCAGAGGAACCGGGACAGGGGGCGAGGGAGCTTTCTTT; CDR3aa: CASRGTGTGGEGAFF
abundance: -; d_gene: TRBD1; j_gene: TRBJ2-3; v_gene: TRBV28; CDR3nt: TGTGCCAGCAGTTCTCCGGGACAGGGTACAGATACGCAGTATTTT; CDR3aa: CASSSPGQGTDTQYF
abundance: once; d_gene: TRBD1; j_gene: TRBJ2-7; v_gene: TRBV28; CDR3nt: TGTGCCAGCAGCGTACAGGGGTGGTCCTACGAGCAGTACTTC; CDR3aa: CASSVQGWSYEQYF
abundance: -; d_gene: TRBD1; j_gene: TRBJ2-7; v_gene: TRBV6-1; CDR3nt: TGTGCCAGCAGTGATATCGGGACAGGGCACGAGCAGTACTTC; CDR3aa: CASSDIGTGHEQYF
abundance: -; d_gene: TRBD1; j_gene: TRBJ2-3; v_gene: TRBV24-1; CDR3nt: TGTGCCACCAGTGATCTCCCGACAGGGGGCTCGGCAGATACGCAGTATTTT; CDR3aa: CATSDLPTGGSADTQYF
abundance: -; d_gene: -; j_gene: TRBJ1-1; v_gene: TRBV5-1; CDR3nt: TGCGCCAGCAGCTTGGCTCCCGGGAACACTGAAGCTTTCTTT; CDR3aa: CASSLAPGNTEAFF
abundance: -; d_gene: -; j_gene: TRBJ2-7; v_gene: TRBV2; CDR3nt: TGTGCCAGCAGTGACTTACAGTCCTCCTACGAGCAGTACTTC; CDR3aa: CASSDLQSSYEQYF
abundance: -; d_gene: TRBD2; j_gene: TRBJ2-3; v_gene: TRBV10-3; CDR3nt: TGTGCCATCAGTGAGTTTCCTAGCGGGGGTGGAAATACGCAGTATTTT; CDR3aa: CAISEFPSGGGNTQYF
abundance: -; d_gene: -; j_gene: TRBJ1-5; v_gene: TRBV6-5; CDR3nt: TGTGCCCTGGGGCAGCCTAATCAGCCCCAGCATTTT; CDR3aa: CALGQPNQPQHF
abundance: -; d_gene: -; j_gene: TRBJ2-7; v_gene: TRBV5-1; CDR3nt: TGCGCCAGCAGCTTGATAAATCAGTACTTC; CDR3aa: CASSLINQYF
abundance: -; d_gene: -; j_gene: TRBJ1-1; v_gene: TRBV14; CDR3nt: TGTGCCAGCAGCCAACTGGAGGGGATCACTGAAGCTTTCTTT; CDR3aa: CASSQLEGITEAFF
abundance: -; d_gene: -; j_gene: TRBJ2-7; v_gene: TRBV12-3/TRBV12-4; CDR3nt: TGTGCCAGCAGTCTATTAGGACAGACCGAGCAGTACTTC; CDR3aa: CASSLLGQTEQYF
abundance: -; d_gene: TRBD1; j_gene: TRBJ2-7; v_gene: TRBV5-1; CDR3nt: TGCGCCAGCAGCTTGGCCCCGACAGGGGGTCCGGACGAGCAGTACTTC; CDR3aa: CASSLAPTGGPDEQYF
abundance: -; d_gene: TRBD1; j_gene: TRBJ1-3; v_gene: TRBV7-3; CDR3nt: TGTGCCAGCAGTAATACAGGGGAGGCTGGAAACACCATATATTTT; CDR3aa: CASSNTGEAGNTIYF
abundance: -; d_gene: -; j_gene: TRBJ1-2; v_gene: TRBV28; CDR3nt: TGTGCCAGCACCCTGAGGAGGGACGGAGACTATGGCTACACCTTC; CDR3aa: CASTLRRDGDYGYTF
abundance: few; d_gene: TRBD1; j_gene: TRBJ1-1; v_gene: TRBV4-1; CDR3nt: TGCGCCAGCAGCCCGCGACAGGGACACACTGAAGCTTTCTTT; CDR3aa: CASSPRQGHTEAFF
abundance: -; d_gene: -; j_gene: TRBJ2-3; v_gene: TRBV27; CDR3nt: TGTGCCAGCAGTTTATCTACGCGTTTTAGCACAGATACGCAGTATTTT; CDR3aa: CASSLSTRFSTDTQYF
abundance: -; d_gene: -; j_gene: TRBJ1-1; v_gene: TRBV12-3/TRBV12-4; CDR3nt: TGTGCCAGCAGTTCCCAGATGAACACTGAAGCTTTCTTT; CDR3aa: CASSSQMNTEAFF
abundance: -; d_gene: TRBD1; j_gene: TRBJ1-1; v_gene: TRBV7-3; CDR3nt: TGTGCCAGCAGCTCTACAGGGGGTGGAACTGAAGCTTTCTTT; CDR3aa: CASSSTGGGTEAFF
abundance: -; d_gene: -; j_gene: TRBJ2-2; v_gene: TRBV2; CDR3nt: TGTGCCAGCAACGGCGGCACCGGGGAGCTGTTTTTT; CDR3aa: CASNGGTGELFF
abundance: -; d_gene: -; j_gene: TRBJ1-3; v_gene: TRBV21-1; CDR3nt: TGTGCCAGCAGCAAAGTGCGGATCTCTGGAAACACCATATATTTT; CDR3aa: CASSKVRISGNTIYF
abundance: -; d_gene: -; j_gene: TRBJ2-1; v_gene: TRBV7-9; CDR3nt: TGTGCCAGCAGCTTAATGGGGCTCAATGACTACAATGAGCAGTTCTTC; CDR3aa: CASSLMGLNDYNEQFF
abundance: once; d_gene: TRBD2; j_gene: TRBJ2-1; v_gene: TRBV7-3; CDR3nt: TGTGCCAGCAGCGCTACGGGTTCCGGCGGGAGCTACAATGAGCAGCTCTTC; CDR3aa: CASSATGSGGSYNEQLF
abundance: -; d_gene: TRBD2; j_gene: TRBJ2-1; v_gene: TRBV7-3; CDR3nt: TGTGCCAGCAGCCCCCGGACTAGCGGGAGAAAGTATGAGCAGTTCTTC; CDR3aa: CASSPRTSGRKYEQFF
abundance: -; d_gene: TRBD2; j_gene: TRBJ2-7; v_gene: TRBV18; CDR3nt: TGTGCCAGCTCCCGAACAGCCACTAGCGGGAGCTACGAGCAGTACTTC; CDR3aa: CASSRTATSGSYEQYF
abundance: -; d_gene: -; j_gene: TRBJ2-2; v_gene: TRBV29-1; CDR3nt: TGCAGCGTTGGCAGGGCGAACACCGGGGAGCTGTTTTTT; CDR3aa: CSVGRANTGELFF
abundance: -; d_gene: -; j_gene: TRBJ1-5; v_gene: TRBV7-7; CDR3nt: TGTGCCAGCAGCTTAGGGCGGCTCAATCAGCCCCAGCATTTT; CDR3aa: CASSLGRLNQPQHF
abundance: -; d_gene: -; j_gene: TRBJ1-3; v_gene: TRBV2; CDR3nt: TGTGCCAGCAGTACAGGCGGAAACACCATATATTTT; CDR3aa: CASSTGGNTIYF
abundance: -; d_gene: -; j_gene: TRBJ2-7; v_gene: TRBV5-4; CDR3nt: TGTGCCAGCAGCTTGGACTCAACCTCCTACGAGCAGTACTTC; CDR3aa: CASSLDSTSYEQYF
abundance: -; d_gene: -; j_gene: TRBJ1-3; v_gene: TRBV10-1; CDR3nt: TGCGCCAGCAGCCCAGGGACTTCTGGAAACACCATATATTTT; CDR3aa: CASSPGTSGNTIYF
abundance: few; d_gene: -; j_gene: TRBJ1-3; v_gene: TRBV19; CDR3nt: TGTGCCAGCCGTCTTCCTGGAAACACCATATATTTT; CDR3aa: CASRLPGNTIYF
abundance: -; d_gene: -; j_gene: TRBJ1-5; v_gene: TRBV6-5; CDR3nt: TGTGCCAGCAGTTACTCGGTGCCCAGGGGTCAGCCCCAGCATTTT; CDR3aa: CASSYSVPRGQPQHF
abundance: -; d_gene: TRBD2; j_gene: TRBJ2-7; v_gene: TRBV3-1/TRBV3-2; CDR3nt: TGTGCCAGCAGCCAAGAACGGAGGCTAGCGGGAACTTTTTTCGAGCAGTACTTC; CDR3aa: CASSQERRLAGTFFEQYF
abundance: once; d_gene: TRBD1; j_gene: TRBJ1-3; v_gene: TRBV7-8; CDR3nt: TGTGCCAGCAGCCCACCGGACAGGCTCCTGGGGCACACCATATATTTT; CDR3aa: CASSPPDRLLGHTIYF
abundance: -; d_gene: TRBD1; j_gene: TRBJ2-7; v_gene: TRBV5-6; CDR3nt: TGTGCCAGCAGCCCCCGGGGGACAGGGCCCTACGAGCAGTACTTC; CDR3aa: CASSPRGTGPYEQYF
abundance: -; d_gene: TRBD1; j_gene: TRBJ1-5; v_gene: TRBV9; CDR3nt: TGTGCCAGCAGCGCGACGGGACAGATTAATCAGCCCCAGCATTTT; CDR3aa: CASSATGQINQPQHF
abundance: -; d_gene: TRBD1; j_gene: TRBJ1-6; v_gene: TRBV7-9; CDR3nt: TGTGCCAGCAGCTCCATGGGACAGGGCAATTCACCCCTCCACTTT; CDR3aa: CASSSMGQGNSPLHF
abundance: -; d_gene: TRBD1; j_gene: TRBJ2-7; v_gene: TRBV2; CDR3nt: TGTGCCAGCAGGCCGGGACAGGGGACCGAGCAGTACTTC; CDR3aa: CASRPGQGTEQYF
abundance: -; d_gene: TRBD1; j_gene: TRBJ1-3; v_gene: TRBV6-5; CDR3nt: TGTGCCAGCACCCCGGGACAGGGCTCTGGAAACACCATATATTTT; CDR3aa: CASTPGQGSGNTIYF
abundance: -; d_gene: -; j_gene: TRBJ2-3; v_gene: TRBV6-5; CDR3nt: TGTGCCAGCGTCAGAGTACAGGGAGATACGCAGTATTTT; CDR3aa: CASVRVQGDTQYF
abundance: -; d_gene: -; j_gene: TRBJ2-1; v_gene: TRBV7-2; CDR3nt: TGTGCCAGCAGCCCCCGGGTAACGTCCCACAATGAGCAGTTCTTC; CDR3aa: CASSPRVTSHNEQFF
abundance: -; d_gene: TRBD2; j_gene: TRBJ2-4; v_gene: TRBV28; CDR3nt: TGTGCCAGCAGTTTGCGGGAGCAAGCCAAAAACATTCAGTACTTC; CDR3aa: CASSLREQAKNIQYF